This T cell receptor beta chain comes out of a study of blood T cell repertoires in COVID-19. The ends were cut back, 1 base at V and 6 bases at J, with 10 bases in the middle. The CDR3 consists of 13 residues. Germline CDR1 reads GTSNPN; CDR2 reads SVGIG (reference sequence). The authors' processing: Scientists estimated how many nucleated cells there were by amplifying reference gene primers. Libraries were prepared by immunoSEQ multiplex PCR; TCRdb keeps only in-frame clonotypes and omits some of them. The D gene and trimming were derived from the DNA, and the V and J assignments and clone size from that table. In the table there are 150,000 to 200,000 clones, roughly four fifths of which are singletons. Followed longitudinally, the Seattle patients had been enrolled during active infection.

The chain uses TRBV30 and TRBJ1-5; D call uncertain. The sequence came from a woman in her seventies with COVID-19, enrolled during active disease. Sample: peripheral blood. The CDR3 spells CAWSDGWAQPQHF. The CDR3 bases are TGTGCCTGGAGTGATGGCTGGGCTCAGCCCCAGCATTTT.